This T cell receptor (beta chain) was sequenced for a study of blood T cell repertoires in COVID-19. This clone has a single count. Enrolment of Seattle patients took place during active infection, and they were followed longitudinally. Trimming removed 5 bases from V and 4 bases from J; junction bases left unmatched: 12. The CDR3 spans 15 residues. The germline CDR1 and CDR2 sequences are SGHRS and YFSETQ. Here immunoSEQ multiplex PCR was the method, and the copy in TCRdb shows in-frame clones only, minus some. The profile shows approximately 240,000 clones, 83% of them singletons. This sequence joins TRBV5-1 and TRBJ2-7; 7 bases agree with TRBD1. The receptor's source is a woman in her twenties or thirties with COVID-19, enrolled during active disease. Sequences were obtained from peripheral blood. The DNA of the CDR3 is TGCGCCAGCAGGCTGACAGGGTACGATTTTTACGAGCAGTACTTC. This codes for CASRLTGYDFYEQYF.